This TCR beta chain was documented in a study of blood T cell repertoires in COVID-19. Per the original data handling: Estimated nucleated cell counts came from reference gene primer amplification. Repertoires were generated with immunoSEQ multiplex PCR, while TCRdb's copy carries only in-frame clones and drops some. From that table come the V and J calls and clone size; the DNA was used to work out D and trimming. Of 210,000 or so clones listed, roughly 80% are singletons. The CDR3 extends over 14 amino acids. Germline V lookup: CDR1 MDHEN, CDR2 SYDVKM. V trimming: 5 bases; J trimming: 5 bases; junction bases outside the gene matches: 5.

Specimen: peripheral blood. This sequence joins TRBV28 and TRBJ2-3; 9 positions agree with TRBD1. The sequence was obtained from a woman over 75 with acute or convalescent COVID-19. The CDR3 nucleotides read TGTGCCAGCAGTATGGACAGGGGCAGAGATACGCAGTATTTT. Its protein is CASSMDRGRDTQYF.